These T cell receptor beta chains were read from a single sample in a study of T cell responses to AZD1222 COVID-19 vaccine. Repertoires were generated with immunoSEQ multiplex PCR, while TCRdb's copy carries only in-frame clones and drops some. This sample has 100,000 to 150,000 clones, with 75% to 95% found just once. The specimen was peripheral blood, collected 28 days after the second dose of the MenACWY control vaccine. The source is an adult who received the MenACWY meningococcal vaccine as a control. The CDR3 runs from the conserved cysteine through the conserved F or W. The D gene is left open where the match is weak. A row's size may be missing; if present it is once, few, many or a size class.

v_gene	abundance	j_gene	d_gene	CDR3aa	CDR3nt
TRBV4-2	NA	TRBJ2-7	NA	CASSQDLSGSSYEQYF	TGTGCCAGCAGCCAAGACCTTAGCGGAAGCTCCTACGAGCAGTACTTC
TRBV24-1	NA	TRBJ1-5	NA	CATSKHTQGPQHF	TGTGCCACCAGCAAACATACCCAGGGGCCCCAGCATTTT
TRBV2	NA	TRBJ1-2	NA	CASGVGDYGYTF	TGTGCCAGCGGGGTAGGGGACTATGGCTACACCTTC
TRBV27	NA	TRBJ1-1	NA	CASSFRPAKNTEAFF	TGTGCCAGCAGTTTTAGGCCCGCAAAGAACACTGAAGCTTTCTTT
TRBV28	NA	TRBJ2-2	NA	CASNLLNTGELFF	TGTGCCAGCAACCTCCTGAACACCGGGGAGCTGTTTTTT
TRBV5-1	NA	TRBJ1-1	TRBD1	CASSPGTEGSTEAFF	TGCGCCAGCAGCCCGGGGACAGAAGGTAGCACTGAAGCTTTCTTT
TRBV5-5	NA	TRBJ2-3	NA	CASSLASPRTDTQYF	TGTGCCAGCAGCTTGGCGTCCCCGCGCACAGATACGCAGTATTTT
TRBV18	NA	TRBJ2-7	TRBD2	CASSPTGGEYEQYF	TGTGCCAGCTCACCAACGGGAGGGGAGTACGAGCAGTACTTC
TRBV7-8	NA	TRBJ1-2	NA	CASSPGYGYTF	TGTGCCAGCAGCCCGGGCTATGGCTACACCTTC
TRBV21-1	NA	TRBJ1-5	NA	CASSKKRQQRNQPQHF	TGTGCCAGCAGCAAAAAGAGACAGCAAAGGAATCAGCCCCAGCATTTT
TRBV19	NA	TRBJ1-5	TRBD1	CASTDDRGVNNQPQHF	TGTGCCAGTACCGACGACAGGGGAGTAAACAATCAGCCCCAGCATTTT
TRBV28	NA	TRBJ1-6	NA	CASSFEGPSPLHF	TGTGCCAGCAGTTTTGAAGGGCCCTCACCCCTCCACTTT
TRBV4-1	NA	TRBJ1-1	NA	CASSQDWPGAGLTFF	TGCGCCAGCAGCCAAGATTGGCCGGGTGCGGGTTTGACTTTCTTT
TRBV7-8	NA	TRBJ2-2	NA	CASSLADRNTGELFF	TGTGCCAGCAGCTTAGCGGACAGGAACACCGGGGAGCTGTTTTTT
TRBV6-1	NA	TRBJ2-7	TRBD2	CASSERYGGSSYEQYF	TGTGCCAGCAGTGAGCGATACGGCGGGAGCTCCTACGAGCAGTACTTC
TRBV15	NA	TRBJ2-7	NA	CATTFGRSSYEQYF	TGTGCCACCACTTTCGGGCGGTCTTCCTACGAGCAGTACTTC
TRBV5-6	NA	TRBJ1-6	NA	CASSLDRESPLHF	TGTGCCAGCAGCTTGGACAGGGAATCACCCCTCCACTTT
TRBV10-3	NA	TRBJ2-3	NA	CAIRETTGTGTQYF	TGTGCCATCAGGGAAACTACGGGGACCGGGACGCAGTATTTT
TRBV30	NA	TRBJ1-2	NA	CAWSMSGWYYGYTF	TGTGCCTGGAGTATGTCAGGGTGGTACTATGGCTACACCTTC
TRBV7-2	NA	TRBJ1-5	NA	CASSSSMDQPQHF	TGTGCCAGCAGCTCCAGTATGGATCAGCCCCAGCATTTT
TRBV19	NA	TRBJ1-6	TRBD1	CASSSAGTGNSPLHF	TGTGCCAGTAGTTCTGCCGGGACAGGGAATTCACCCCTCCACTTT
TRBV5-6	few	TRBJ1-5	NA	CASSLSNQPQHF	TGTGCCAGCAGCTTGTCCAATCAGCCCCAGCATTTT
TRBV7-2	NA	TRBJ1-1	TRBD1	CASSLVGTGDPEAFF	TGTGCCAGCAGCTTAGTCGGGACAGGGGATCCTGAAGCTTTCTTT
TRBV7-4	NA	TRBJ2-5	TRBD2	CASSIGTSEGLGGETQYF	TGTGCCAGCAGCATCGGGACTAGCGAGGGCCTAGGTGGGGAGACCCAGTACTTC
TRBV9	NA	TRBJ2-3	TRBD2	CASSALAGGTTDTQYF	TGTGCCAGCAGCGCCCTAGCGGGAGGGACGACAGATACGCAGTATTTT
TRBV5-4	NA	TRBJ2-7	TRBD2	CASSLTSGISSYEQYF	TGTGCCAGCAGCTTGACTAGCGGGATCAGCTCCTACGAGCAGTACTTC
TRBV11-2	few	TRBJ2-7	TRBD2	CASSPGLAGGHDEQYF	TGTGCCAGCAGCCCAGGACTAGCGGGAGGGCACGACGAGCAGTACTTC
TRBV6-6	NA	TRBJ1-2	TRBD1	CASSYTGTENYGYTF	TGTGCCAGCAGTTACACCGGGACAGAGAACTATGGCTACACCTTC
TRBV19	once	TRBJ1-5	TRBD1	CAGGGQGAPGNQPQHF	TGTGCCGGGGGGGGACAGGGGGCGCCTGGCAATCAGCCCCAGCATTTT
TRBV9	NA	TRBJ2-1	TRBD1	CASTLGQGAPRNEQFF	TGTGCCAGCACCCTAGGACAGGGGGCGCCGAGGAATGAGCAGTTCTTC
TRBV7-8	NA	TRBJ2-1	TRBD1	CASSQMTGRSGYNEQFF	TGTGCCAGCAGCCAAATGACAGGGAGAAGTGGCTACAATGAGCAGTTCTTC
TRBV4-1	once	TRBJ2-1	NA	CASSQDSVYNEQFF	TGCGCCAGCAGCCAAGACTCGGTCTACAATGAGCAGTTCTTC
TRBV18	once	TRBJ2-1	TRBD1	CASSRQGIYNEQFF	TGTGCCAGCTCCCGACAGGGTATCTACAATGAGCAGTTCTTC
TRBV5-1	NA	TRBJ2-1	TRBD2	CASSPRGSGRGSYNEQFF	TGCGCCAGCAGCCCCCGGGGTAGCGGGAGGGGCTCCTACAATGAGCAGTTCTTC
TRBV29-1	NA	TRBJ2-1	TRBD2	CSVASASGSIAYNEQFF	TGCAGCGTTGCTTCCGCTAGCGGGAGCATAGCCTACAATGAGCAGTTCTTC
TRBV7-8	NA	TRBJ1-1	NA	CASSPRGGTEAFF	TGTGCCAGCAGCCCCCGGGGGGGGACTGAAGCTTTCTTT
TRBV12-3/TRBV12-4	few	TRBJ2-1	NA	CASSLGLDNEQFF	TGTGCCAGCAGTTTAGGCTTGGACAATGAGCAGTTCTTC
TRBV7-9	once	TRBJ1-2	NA	CASSLGEGTYGYTF	TGTGCCAGCAGCTTAGGCGAGGGGACCTATGGCTACACCTTC
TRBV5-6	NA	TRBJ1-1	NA	CASSLVTLTPNTEAFF	TGTGCCAGCAGCTTGGTGACGTTGACTCCTAACACTGAAGCTTTCTTT
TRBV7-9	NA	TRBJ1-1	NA	CASSFGTNTEAFF	TGTGCCAGCAGCTTTGGCACGAACACTGAAGCTTTCTTT
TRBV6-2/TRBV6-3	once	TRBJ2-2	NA	CASSLRAYTNTGELFF	TGTGCCAGCAGTCTACGAGCGTATACGAACACCGGGGAGCTGTTTTTT
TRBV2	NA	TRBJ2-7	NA	CASSDGTTGWGLYEQYF	TGTGCCAGCAGTGATGGGACCACAGGGTGGGGGCTCTACGAGCAGTACTTC
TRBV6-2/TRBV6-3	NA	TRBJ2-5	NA	CASSRPGNQETQYF	TGTGCCAGCAGTAGACCAGGAAACCAAGAGACCCAGTACTTC